Below, 11 T cell receptor beta chains from the same sample are listed, as sequenced in a study of T cell changes during pregnancy in multiple sclerosis. Repertoires were generated with immunoSEQ multiplex PCR, while TCRdb's copy carries only in-frame clones and drops some. Of some 47,000 clones in the sample, 70% to 90% were seen once. Sequenced here: peripheral blood, sampled in the first trimester of pregnancy. The receptors shown here come from a female donor with multiple sclerosis, enrolled in a pregnancy study.

The chain joins TRBV10-3 to TRBJ2-4; D is ambiguous. V shed 0 bases and J shed 11 bases, with 11 bases lying between them. Germline assignment: CDR1 ENHRY and CDR2 SYGVKD. CDR3 length: 13 amino acids. CDR3: CAISESIGWVQYF. DNA of the CDR3: TGTGCCATCAGTGAGTCGATCGGGTGGGTTCAGTACTTC.

The J gene is TRBJ1-5, the V gene TRBV7-2; D not certain. V lost 3 bases and J 1 base, leaving 7 bases between the germline ends. Germline V gene lookup returns CDR1 SGHTA and CDR2 FQGNSA. The CDR3 contains 14 residues. The CDR3 spells CASSFRRSNQPQHF. The CDR3 bases are TGTGCCAGCAGCTTCCGGCGGAGCAATCAGCCCCAGCATTTT. Complete variable domain (other parts from reference TRBV7-2 and TRBJ1-5): GAGVSQSPSNKVTEKGKDVELRCDPISGHTALYWYRQSLGQGLEFLIYFQGNSAPDKSGLPSDRFSAERTGGSVSTLTIQRTQQEDSAVYLCASSFRRSNQPQHFGDGTRLSIL.

J is TRBJ2-5 and V is TRBV30, with TRBD1 identical over 11 bases. Looked up from germline, CDR1 is GTSNPN and CDR2 is SVGIG (reference sequence). This CDR3 comprises 15 residues. Trimming at V came to 4 bases and at J to 2 bases, leaving 6 bases not matched to a gene. CDR3 in amino acids: CAWNAGQGEQETQYF. CDR3 DNA: TGTGCCTGGAATGCGGGACAGGGGGAACAAGAGACCCAGTACTTC.

This rearrangement joins TRBV9 to TRBJ1-1; 7 positions match TRBD1. The CDR3 is made up of 15 amino acids. Germline values: CDR1 SGDLS, CDR2 YYNGEE. The ends lost 0 bases at V and 1 base at J; junction bases unmatched: 3. This CDR3 is CASSVGGQPNTEAFF. CDR3 DNA sequence: TGTGCCAGCAGCGTAGGGGGACAGCCGAACACTGAAGCTTTCTTT.

V and J are TRBV27 and TRBJ2-2; 7 nucleotides match TRBD1. The CDR3 has 13 amino acids. Looked up from germline, CDR1 is MNHEY and CDR2 is SMNVEV (reference sequence). J was trimmed by 6 bases and V by 7 bases; bases with no gene match: 5. The CDR3 sequence is CASTRQGPGELFF. The CDR3 DNA reads as TGTGCCAGCACCCGACAGGGCCCCGGGGAGCTGTTTTTT.

The genes are TRBV9 and TRBJ2-7; D is perhaps TRBD1 (5 bases). CDR1 SGDLS and CDR2 YYNGEE come from the germline V gene. The germline V and J ends were trimmed by 0 bases and 4 bases, with 14 bases remaining between them. CDR3 length: 15 residues. This CDR3 reads CASSVGAGQRYEQYF. CDR3 bases: TGTGCCAGCAGCGTAGGGGCAGGACAACGTTACGAGCAGTACTTC.

This clone showed up just once. The J gene is TRBJ1-1, the V gene TRBV4-2, with D perhaps TRBD1 (6 bases). CDR1 LGHNA and CDR2 YNFKEQ come from the germline V gene. V lost 5 bases and J lost 1, with 17 bases in between. The CDR3 spans 16 residues. CDR3 nucleotides: TGTGCCAGCAGCTTCGACCGGGACACACCGAACACTGAAGCTTTCTTT. This translates into CASSFDRDTPNTEAFF.

The chain has TRBV15 and TRBJ2-1, with a weak D call TRBD2 (5 bases). V dropped 0 bases and J dropped 8 bases, with 20 bases sitting between them. Per the germline V gene, CDR1 is LNHNV and CDR2 is YYDKDF (reference sequence). This CDR3 has 17 residues. The CDR3 bases are TGTGCCACCAGCAGAGATCCTCCGAGCGGTGAGGGAGATGAGCAGTTCTTC. Amino acids: CATSRDPPSGEGDEQFF.

The gene calls are TRBV15 and TRBJ1-3; 10 nucleotides agree with TRBD1. V dropped 5 bases and J dropped 8; count of bases not matched to a gene: 9. Germline V gene lookup returns CDR1 LNHNV and CDR2 YYDKDF (reference sequence). The CDR3 covers 15 residues. The DNA of the CDR3 is TGTGCCACCAGCTCGAGGACAGGGGGAATAGACACCATATATTTT. This translates into CATSSRTGGIDTIYF.

This clone was counted a single time. The CDR3: CASSLAVSGANVLTF. The CDR3 DNA reads TGTGCCAGCAGCTTAGCTGTATCTGGGGCCAACGTCCTGACTTTC. This rearrangement joins TRBV7-2 to TRBJ2-6; D is unresolved. V lost 0 bases, J lost 1 base, and 4 bases lay in between. The CDR3 runs 15 residues. CDR1 and CDR2 from the germline V gene are SGHTA and FQGNSA.

The chain employs TRBV6-5 and TRBJ1-3; TRBD1 matches at 7 bases. In germline, CDR1 is MNHEY, CDR2 SVGAGI. The CDR3 length is 15 residues. The junction had 6 bases not matched to a gene; V was cut back by 5 bases and J by 2 bases. CDR3 nucleotide sequence: TGTGCCAGCAGTACCACAGGGGCGCCTGGAAACACCATATATTTT. This encodes CASSTTGAPGNTIYF.